A selection of T cell receptor beta chains follows, all from one sample in a study of response to subunit inactivated influenza vaccine. TCRdb itself ran the RT-PCR reads through MiXCR, one entry per CDR3 protein. The sample lists about 170,000 distinct CDR3 sequences; 9.5% to 15% were seen once. These same records also appear under a second study, on T cells expressing NK-cell markers.

Sequences were derived from CD8+ T cells sorted from PBMCs, sampled 11 to 12 days after vaccination. The origin of the receptors is a man over 45 who received an inactivated influenza vaccine. Each CDR3 is given with its conserved first and last residue. The order of the fields is J gene, V gene, CDR3 protein.

TRBJ1-1	TRBV2	CASSAYPGQMVRTEAFF
TRBJ2-1	TRBV24-1	CATSARWEEGKVLTKQFF
TRBJ2-3	TRBV27	CASSLRTSGYTDTQYF
TRBJ2-1	TRBV6-2/TRBV6-3	CASRGDRGYNEQFF
TRBJ2-7	TRBV29-1	CSVAGPGEQYF
TRBJ2-5	TRBV5-1	CASSAGRGTSLTETQYF
TRBJ2-5	TRBV3-1	CASSPSMYHLETQYF
TRBJ1-6	TRBV12-3/TRBV12-4	CASQPGNSPLHF
TRBJ2-7	TRBV4-3	CASSQDYGTSGGYEQYF
TRBJ1-1	TRBV12-3/TRBV12-4	CASSTGHNTEAFF
TRBJ2-3	TRBV27	CASGYDRGTDTQYF
TRBJ2-5	TRBV6-1	CASSVGLAGYQETQYF
TRBJ1-3	TRBV6-2/TRBV6-3	CASSVDSSVYSGNTIYF
TRBJ2-3	TRBV4-3	CASSQVLAGDSTDTQYF
TRBJ2-7	TRBV25-1	CASEGYYEQYF
TRBJ2-1	TRBV9	CASSVGRADEQFF
TRBJ2-2	TRBV6-5	CASSYSYRDTGELFF
TRBJ2-5	TRBV2	CASGPGTGNWETQYF
TRBJ2-7	TRBV3-1	CASSQGLSGVYEQYF
TRBJ2-1	TRBV10-3	CAISHPRQGSYNEQFF
TRBJ2-2	TRBV4-1	CASSQDRQTNTGELFF
TRBJ2-2	TRBV19	CASTRTSPGELFF
TRBJ2-1	TRBV7-2	CASSLGQGFINEQFF
TRBJ2-1	TRBV7-8	CASSAPKDRERFSYNEQFF
TRBJ2-3	TRBV9	CASSVGLAGPSPTDTQYF
TRBJ1-2	TRBV15	CATSQGEAYGYTF
TRBJ2-5	TRBV14	CASSRVRAAKETQYF
TRBJ2-5	TRBV24-1	CATGTGEETQYF
TRBJ1-1	TRBV18	CASSLGRNLNTEAFF
TRBJ2-2	TRBV7-8	CASSPGAAGTGELFF
TRBJ2-5	TRBV15	CATSTPDWGASGTQYF
TRBJ2-1	TRBV6-2/TRBV6-3	CASSKGNEQFF
TRBJ2-7	TRBV19	CASSIGTGSRYEQYF
TRBJ2-7	TRBV29-1	CSVEDKTRGNTYEQYF
TRBJ2-2	TRBV2	CASRATGTGELFF
TRBJ1-5	TRBV5-6	CAIGPGGANQPQHF
TRBJ1-3	TRBV7-6	CASSLGTGSGNTIYF
TRBJ1-2	TRBV2	CASGPTGTGGEGYTF
TRBJ2-3	TRBV7-9	CASSLGTSGRTDTQYF
TRBJ2-3	TRBV4-3	CASSSGLAGRTDTQYF
TRBJ2-1	TRBV3-1	CASSTTSGGPSSYNEQFF
TRBJ1-2	TRBV28	CASSSLTGNYGYTF
TRBJ2-7	TRBV7-8	CASSFRRDSIFEQYF
TRBJ2-3	TRBV5-1	CASSLDQTDTQYF
TRBJ2-7	TRBV4-3	CASSQAFTSYEQYF
TRBJ2-7	TRBV5-1	CASSLSGGMNEQYF
TRBJ1-3	TRBV6-2/TRBV6-3	CASRQPDDSSSGNTIYF
TRBJ2-3	TRBV28	CASSPILQGASDTQYF
TRBJ2-1	TRBV6-2/TRBV6-3	CASNVRGGRDEQFF
TRBJ2-2	TRBV7-6	CASSHGTGSTGELFF
TRBJ2-7	TRBV5-1	CASSSTGTGPYEQYF
TRBJ2-3	TRBV6-1	CASSDRLTDTQYF
TRBJ1-2	TRBV12-3/TRBV12-4	CASRGHLNYGYTF
TRBJ1-4	TRBV4-3	CASSQDPGTTNEKLFF
TRBJ2-1	TRBV14	CASSQVTSSQFF